This T cell receptor (beta chain) was sequenced during a study of regulatory T cells in long-lasting Graves disease. Overall study: Newly diagnosed Graves' patients took antithyroid drugs under 3 months.

TCR beta libraries were built with iRepertoire HTBI primers and Arm-PCR of CDR3 regions. TCRdb reprocessed the multiplex PCR reads via MiXCR and lists one record per CDR3 protein. The top ten hold around 9.3% of the sample, which has roughly 500,000 distinct CDR3 sequences, 12% seen once. This clonotype appeared many times. The time point was: newly diagnosed GD, antithyroid drugs for less than 3 months. PBMC RNA was the source of the TCR library. These data were also filed under a second study, of T cells in Graves' hyperthyroidism and ophthalmopathy.

The sample in question was peripheral blood mononuclear cells (PBMCs), obtained at new diagnosis, from a patient treated with antithyroid drugs. This TCR came from a woman aged 25 to 39 with Graves disease.

The CDR3 nucleotides read TGTGCCAGCAGTTTGTCCCTCCGGATTCAGTACTTC. This encodes CASSLSLRIQYF. V is TRBV2 and J is TRBJ2-4; D call uncertain. The V end lost 5 bases, the J end lost 10 bases, and 12 bases lay between the germline ends. The CDR3 length is 12 residues. The germline V gene encodes CDR1 SNHLY and CDR2 FYNNEI.